The next 19 T cell receptor beta chains were all read from a single sample in a study of monozygotic twins with inflammatory bowel disease. After re-calling the 5' RACE reads, TCRdb lists one entry per CDR3 protein, DNA absent. Recorded for this sample: approximately 100,000 distinct CDR3 sequences. Source material: blood. Receptors were obtained from a human donor with ulcerative colitis or Crohn's disease, or a healthy co-twin of an affected twin (not recorded which).

The chain employs TRBV12-3 or TRBV12-4 and TRBJ1-5. The length of the CDR3 is 16 residues. CDR3: CASSLYNPREYQPQHF.

The chain carries TRBV7-2 and TRBJ2-1. Looked up from germline, CDR1 is SGHTA and CDR2 is FQGNSA. The CDR3 spans 11 residues. CDR3 region: CASSRDNEQFF.

The chain joins TRBV7-3 to TRBJ1-6; the TRBD1 assignment by TCRdb is unverifiable without DNA. The V gene's germline CDR1 is SGHTA and CDR2 FQGTGA. This CDR3 region has 14 residues. The CDR3 is CASSRQGSNSPLHF. Looking up the rest from reference TRBV7-3 and TRBJ1-6 gives the full variable domain: GAGVSQTPSNKVTEKGKYVELRCDPISGHTALYWYRQSLGQGPEFLIYFQGTGAADDSGLPNDRFFAVRPEGSVSTLKIQRTERGDSAVYLCASSRQGSNSPLHFGNGTRLTVT.

The V gene is TRBV30, the J gene TRBJ1-1. The CDR3 is 12 residues long. Germline CDR1 is GTSNPN and CDR2 is SVGIG (reference sequence). Here the CDR3 reads CAWSRMNTEAFF. Full variable domain (outside the CDR3, taken from reference TRBV30 and TRBJ1-1): SQTIHQWPATLVQPVGSPLSLECTVEGTSNPNLYWYRQAAGRGLQLLFYSVGIGQISSEVPQNLSASRPQDRQFILSSKKLLLSDSGFYLCAWSRMNTEAFFGQGTRLTVV.

This chain joins TRBV7-2 and TRBJ2-3; TCRdb's assignment of TRBD2 cannot be checked, as there is no DNA. This CDR3 is 14 amino acids long. CDR1 and CDR2 (germline): SGHTA, FQGNSA. CDR3: CASSFGLVPDTQYF. Together with reference TRBV7-2 and TRBJ2-3, the CDR3 gives the full variable domain: GAGVSQSPSNKVTEKGKDVELRCDPISGHTALYWYRQSLGQGLEFLIYFQGNSAPDKSGLPSDRFSAERTGGSVSTLTIQRTQQEDSAVYLCASSFGLVPDTQYFGPGTRLTVL.

The rearrangement joins TRBV7-9 to TRBJ2-1. Germline CDR1 is SEHNR and CDR2 is FQNEAQ (reference sequence). There are 11 residues in the CDR3. The chain's CDR3 is CASSLDPEQFF.

The genes are TRBV24-1 and TRBJ2-2; TCRdb indicates TRBD1, and absent DNA this call remains unverified. The germline CDR1 and CDR2 sequences are KGHDR and SFDVKD. This CDR3 contains 19 residues. CDR3 loop: CATSALVGTGTGDTGELFF.

V is TRBV20-1 and J is TRBJ2-5; as DNA is missing, the TRBD2 call by TCRdb cannot be tested. The CDR3 consists of 16 residues. In germline, CDR1 is DFQATT, CDR2 SNEGSKA (reference sequence). The CDR3 sequence is CSAGGNLAGDQETQYF.

The gene calls are TRBV24-1 and TRBJ2-1; TCRdb proposes TRBD2, but this gene call is untestable without DNA. Germline V gives CDR1 KGHDR, CDR2 SFDVKD. The CDR3 runs to 18 residues. CDR3 loop: CATSDLPQLGTSGNEQFF.

V usage is TRBV20-1 and J usage is TRBJ1-6; as DNA is missing, the TRBD1 call by TCRdb cannot be tested. Germline CDR1 is DFQATT and CDR2 is SNEGSKA (reference sequence). CDR3 length: 16 residues. This CDR3 is CSAREGDRGGNSPLHF.

The chain uses TRBV6-2 or TRBV6-3 and TRBJ1-2. The CDR3 sequence is 14 residues long. CDR1 and CDR2 (germline): MNHEY, SVGEGT. CDR3 sequence reads: CASSYSGRSYGYTF.

This chain uses TRBV20-1 with TRBJ2-3; the D call of TRBD2 rests on TCRdb alone, since no DNA is present to check it. Germline assignment: CDR1 DFQATT and CDR2 SNEGSKA (reference sequence). This CDR3 has 17 amino acids. CDR3 region: CSASTLLAGYSTDTQYF.

The rearrangement joins TRBV20-1 to TRBJ1-2. Looked up from germline, CDR1 is DFQATT and CDR2 is SNEGSKA (reference sequence). This CDR3 contains 16 residues. CDR3 loop: CSARSAGRRANYGYTF.

This chain uses TRBV19 with TRBJ1-5; TCRdb returns TRBD1, unconfirmable since there is no DNA. This CDR3 is 16 amino acids long. Germline lookup yields CDR1 LNHDA and CDR2 SQIVND (reference sequence). CDR3 region: CASSIVVRGSNQPQHF.

This chain links TRBV7-2 with TRBJ1-3. The germline V gene has CDR1 SGHTA and CDR2 FQGNSA. The CDR3 covers 16 residues. The CDR3 sequence: CASSLEQANSGNTIYF.

This chain connects TRBV29-1 to TRBJ2-1; TCRdb designates TRBD2, a call that cannot be tested without DNA. The germline gives CDR1 SQVTM, CDR2 ANQGSEA. The CDR3 runs to 12 residues. Here the CDR3 reads CSARLATYEQFF.

V gene TRBV20-1 combines with J gene TRBJ2-5; TCRdb's D call of TRBD2 is untestable without DNA. The CDR3 is 15 amino acids. CDR1 and CDR2 from the germline V gene are DFQATT and SNEGSKA (reference sequence). CDR3 residues: CSALRTSGYQETQYF.

CDR3 sequence reads: CASSYNGAGELFF. The chain couples TRBV6-5 to TRBJ2-2. This CDR3 has 13 amino acids. Germline V gene lookup returns CDR1 MNHEY and CDR2 SVGAGI.

The rearrangement links TRBV7-2 to TRBJ2-5; the TCRdb D gene call, TRBD1, has no DNA to confirm it. Germline V gene data show CDR1 as SGHTA and CDR2 as FQGNSA. This CDR3 is built from 16 residues. The CDR3 here is CASSLARGLNKETQYF. Full variable domain (outside the CDR3, taken from reference TRBV7-2 and TRBJ2-5): GAGVSQSPSNKVTEKGKDVELRCDPISGHTALYWYRQSLGQGLEFLIYFQGNSAPDKSGLPSDRFSAERTGGSVSTLTIQRTQQEDSAVYLCASSLARGLNKETQYFGPGTRLLVL.